This T cell receptor (beta chain) was found in a study of T-cell reconstitution after alpha-beta-depleted transplantation in children. Overall study findings and caveats: Recipient T cells and thymic progenitors that survived were the source of the high TCRbeta diversity seen at day 60 in some patients. At the one-year point after transplant, T-cell counts and TCRbeta diversity were found to come mostly from T cells that had been newly produced. About two months after transplant, alpha-beta T cells reportedly came from several hundred expanded graft clones.

From germline, CDR1 is GTSNPN and CDR2 SVGIG (reference sequence). The CDR3 length is 13 residues. The V gene lost 2 bases and the J gene lost 0 bases, with 7 bases spanning the gap. In its sample, this clonotype was seen many times. As yet, its antigen is unknown. Preparation of the TCRbeta library involved a method that used unique molecular identifiers. MiXCR, run by TCRdb on the PCR reads, gives a single entry per CDR3 protein. The data show 98,000 or so distinct CDR3 sequences, about 6.4% seen once. The chain carries TRBV30 and TRBJ1-1; no reliable D call. This sample comprised PBMCs, mostly from graft donor cells, obtained 360 days after TCRalphabeta/CD19-depleted stem cell transplant. The source of this sequence is a male patient under 10 years old who had a stem cell transplant for acute lymphoblastic leukemia, so the T cells may come from the graft donor. Written as DNA, the CDR3 is TGTGCCTGGAGTAAACGCATGAACACTGAAGCTTTCTTT. It specifies CAWSKRMNTEAFF.